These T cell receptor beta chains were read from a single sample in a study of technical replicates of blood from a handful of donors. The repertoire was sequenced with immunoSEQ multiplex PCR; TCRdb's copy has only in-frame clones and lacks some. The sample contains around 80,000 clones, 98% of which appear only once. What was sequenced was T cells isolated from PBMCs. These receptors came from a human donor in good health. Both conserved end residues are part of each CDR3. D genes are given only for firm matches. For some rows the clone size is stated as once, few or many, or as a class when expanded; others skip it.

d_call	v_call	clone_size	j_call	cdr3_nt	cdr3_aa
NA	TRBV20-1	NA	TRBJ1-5	TGCAGTGCTAGCAGAAATCAGCCCCAGCATTTT	CSASRNQPQHF
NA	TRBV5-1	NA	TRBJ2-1	TGCGCCAGCAGACTGACAGGTCTCTCCTACAATGAGCAGTTCTTC	CASRLTGLSYNEQFF
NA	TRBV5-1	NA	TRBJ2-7	TGCGCCAGCAGCTTAGGTGTCGGGGTGGCCTACGAGCAGTACTTC	CASSLGVGVAYEQYF
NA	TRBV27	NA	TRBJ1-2	TGTGCCAGCAGTTTAACGGCAGGACATGGAGCTGACTATGGCTACACCTTC	CASSLTAGHGADYGYTF
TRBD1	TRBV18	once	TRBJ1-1	TGTGCCAGCTCACCAAAAAACAGGGGCGCTGAAGCTTTCTTT	CASSPKNRGAEAFF
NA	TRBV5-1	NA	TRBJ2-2	TGCGCCAGCAGCTTGGCAACGACAGTACCCGCCACCGGGGAGCTGTTTTTT	CASSLATTVPATGELFF
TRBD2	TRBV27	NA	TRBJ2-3	TGTGCCAGCAGTCGCCTAGCGGTCCACGGAACAGATACGCAGTATTTT	CASSRLAVHGTDTQYF
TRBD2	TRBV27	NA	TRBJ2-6	TGTGCCAGCAGTACACTAGCGAAGGGTCCTGGGGCCAACGTCCTGACTTTC	CASSTLAKGPGANVLTF
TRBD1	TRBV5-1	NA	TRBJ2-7	TGCGCCAGCAGCCCGGTCGGGACAGAAAGCTCCTACGAGCAGTACTTC	CASSPVGTESSYEQYF
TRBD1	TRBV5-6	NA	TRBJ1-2	TGTGCCAGCAGCTTGGAGAGGGGACAGGGCCCGTTTGGGCTATATGGCTACACCTTC	CASSLERGQGPFGLYGYTF
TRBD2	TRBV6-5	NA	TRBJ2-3	TGTGCCAGCATTGAGACTAGCGCCCACACAGATACGCAGTATTTT	CASIETSAHTDTQYF
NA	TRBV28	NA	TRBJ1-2	TGTGCCAGCAGTGAGGAGTTTAACTATGGCTACACCTTC	CASSEEFNYGYTF
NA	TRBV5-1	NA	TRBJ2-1	TGCGCCAGCAGCTTGGCCGGTACGGGGGTTAATGAGCAGTTCTTC	CASSLAGTGVNEQFF
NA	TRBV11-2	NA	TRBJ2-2	TGTGCCAGCAGCGTAAAATTTCAGGGGCCGAACACCGGGGAGCTGTTTTTT	CASSVKFQGPNTGELFF
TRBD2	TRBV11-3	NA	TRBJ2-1	TGTGCCAGCAGCCGAGGACTAGCGGGAGGGCCTTACAATGAGCAGTTCTTC	CASSRGLAGGPYNEQFF
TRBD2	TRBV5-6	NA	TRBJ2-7	TGTGCCAGCAGCCCGGGGGGTAGCGACTACGAGCAGTACTTC	CASSPGGSDYEQYF
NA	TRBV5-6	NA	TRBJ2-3	TGTGCCAGCAGCTTTGTAAGGGGGGGACTTAGCACAGATACGCAGTATTTT	CASSFVRGGLSTDTQYF
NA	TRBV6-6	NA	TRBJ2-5	TGTGCCAGCAGTTACGAGGGGGATGGGAAGACCCAGTACTTC	CASSYEGDGKTQYF
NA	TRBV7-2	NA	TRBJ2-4	TGTGCCAGCAGCCGAGAGCTAGCCAAAAACATTCAGTACTTC	CASSRELAKNIQYF
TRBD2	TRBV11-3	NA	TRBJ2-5	TGTGCCAGCAGCTTAATGACTAGCCGGCAAGAGACCCAGTACTTC	CASSLMTSRQETQYF
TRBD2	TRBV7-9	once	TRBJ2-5	TGTGCCAGCAGCCCTGGGAGGGGTTTACACGGGGAGACCCAGTACTTC	CASSPGRGLHGETQYF
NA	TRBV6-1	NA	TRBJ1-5	TGTGCCAGCACACTAGCATTCAATCAGCCCCAGCATTTT	CASTLAFNQPQHF
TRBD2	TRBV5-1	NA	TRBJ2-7	TGCGCCAGCAGCTCAACGGGACTAGCCGCCTACGAGCAGTACTTC	CASSSTGLAAYEQYF
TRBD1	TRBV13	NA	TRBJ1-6	TGTGCCAGCAGCCTGGGACAGGGTGATTCACCCCTCCACTTT	CASSLGQGDSPLHF
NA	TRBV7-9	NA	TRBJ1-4	TGTGCCAGCAGCTACGGCGGAGCAACTAATGAAAAACTGTTTTTT	CASSYGGATNEKLFF
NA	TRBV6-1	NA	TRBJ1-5	TGTGCCAGCAGTGGGAGGTCCCTCCAGCATTTT	CASSGRSLQHF
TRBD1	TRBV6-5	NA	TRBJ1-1	TGTGCCAGCAGCCCAGGGGGCTTGTACACTGAAGCTTTCTTT	CASSPGGLYTEAFF
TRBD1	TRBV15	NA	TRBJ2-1	TGTGCCACCAGCCGCGACAGGGGGCTCAATGAGCAGTTCTTC	CATSRDRGLNEQFF
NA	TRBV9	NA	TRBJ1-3	TGTGCCAGCAGCGCAAGCCAGGGCCTCTCTGGAAACACCATATATTTT	CASSASQGLSGNTIYF
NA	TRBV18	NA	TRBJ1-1	TGTGCCAGCTCACCCCGGACGGAGGCTAACACTGAAGCTTTCTTT	CASSPRTEANTEAFF
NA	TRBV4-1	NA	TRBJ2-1	TGCGCCAGCAGCCAGGAGGCCGTGGTAACCTTCTACAATGAGCAGTTCTTC	CASSQEAVVTFYNEQFF
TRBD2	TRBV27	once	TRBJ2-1	TGTGCCAGCAAACGACTCCGGGCGGGAGAACCCTACAATGAGCAGTTCTTC	CASKRLRAGEPYNEQFF
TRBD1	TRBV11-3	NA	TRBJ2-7	TGTGCCAGCAGCCCAAGGGACAGGCCTACCTACGAGCAGTACTTC	CASSPRDRPTYEQYF
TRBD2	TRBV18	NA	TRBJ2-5	TGTGCCAGCTCACCACTTAAACTAGCGGGAGTCAGGGCGGAGACCCAGTACTTC	CASSPLKLAGVRAETQYF
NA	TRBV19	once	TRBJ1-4	TGTGCCAGTAGTTGGAGGGAGGCGGATGAAAAACTGTTTTTT	CASSWREADEKLFF
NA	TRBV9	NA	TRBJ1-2	TGTGCCAGCAGCTCTCAGGCAAACTATGGCTACACCTTC	CASSSQANYGYTF
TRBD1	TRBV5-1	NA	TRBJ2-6	TGCGCCAGCAGCGCCTCGACAGGGGCCGGGGCCAACGTCCTGACTTTC	CASSASTGAGANVLTF
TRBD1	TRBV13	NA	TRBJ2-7	TGTGCCAGCAGCTCGGACAGGGGGTCCTACGAGCAGTACTTC	CASSSDRGSYEQYF